These 14 T cell receptor beta chains were all obtained from the same sample, sequenced in a study of blood T cell repertoires in COVID-19 (TCRdb year 2020). Preparation of the library involved the immunoSEQ multiplex PCR assay. TCRdb took over this immuneACCESS table, retaining in-frame rearrangements with V and J assigned. Such tables are incomplete; in checked studies, under half of the missing clones stem from an unresolved V gene, and the remainder is unexplained. This sample has roughly 280,000 clones in its table, and approximately 90% of those were observed once. The ten top clones hold approximately 3% of the sample. Sequences were obtained from PBMCs or T cells enriched from blood (not recorded which). All receptors derive from a man aged 40-49 years who had been exposed to COVID-19.

This rearrangement joins TRBV24-1 to TRBJ2-3; 7 bases align to TRBD1. From germline, CDR1 is KGHDR and CDR2 SFDVKD. This CDR3 contains 17 residues. The V segment lost 5 bases and the J segment 2 bases; nucleotides outside the gene matches: 12. Written as DNA, the CDR3 is TGTGCCACCAGTGTCGGGCAGGGACAGCCCTTCACAGATACGCAGTATTTT. It is translated as CATSVGQGQPFTDTQYF.

This CDR3 is CASSRGQGLGEQYF. The CDR3 DNA is TGTGCCAGTAGTAGGGGGCAGGGTTTGGGTGAGCAGTACTTC. V usage is TRBV19 and J usage is TRBJ2-7; D is possibly TRBD1 (6 bases). The ends were cut back, 4 bases at V and 7 bases at J, with 17 bases in the middle. The CDR3 consists of 14 residues. CDR1 is LNHDA, CDR2 SQIVND, per germline (reference sequence).

This chain links TRBV10-3 with TRBJ2-1; 8 positions agree with TRBD2. CDR3 length: 16 residues. After removal of 3 bases from V and 8 bases from J, the junction contained 12 bases not matched to a gene. CDR1 and CDR2 (germline): ENHRY, SYGVKD. The CDR3 loop is CAISENLGGRRDEQFF. CDR3 DNA: TGTGCCATCAGTGAAAACCTCGGCGGGAGGAGAGATGAGCAGTTCTTC.

This chain uses TRBV9 with TRBJ2-1; D possibly corresponds to TRBD1 (7 bases). V lost 3 bases and J lost 0, with 16 bases in between. Germline CDR1 is SGDLS and CDR2 is YYNGEE. This CDR3 comprises 17 residues. CDR3 loop: CASSERGDRASYNEQFF. The DNA of the CDR3 is TGTGCCAGCAGCGAAAGGGGGGACAGAGCCTCCTACAATGAGCAGTTCTTC.

This chain links TRBV2 with TRBJ2-5; D might be TRBD1 (6 bases). The germline gives CDR1 SNHLY, CDR2 FYNNEI. This CDR3 spans 12 amino acids. V gave up 7 bases and J gave up 5 bases, with 11 bases separating them. The CDR3 region is CASTDRMETQYF. The CDR3, as DNA: TGTGCCAGCACCGACAGGATGGAGACCCAGTACTTC.

The chain employs TRBV4-3 and TRBJ2-6; TRBD2 aligns across 8 bases. V gave up 0 bases and J gave up 0 bases; unmatched junction bases: 13. The CDR3 is 21 residues long. Germline V gene sequence: CDR1 LGHNA, CDR2 YSLEER. As DNA, the CDR3 is TGCGCCAGCAGCCAAGAAGGGCGGGAGGCAGGCCAACCCTCTGGGGCCAACGTCCTGACTTTC. This gives the protein CASSQEGREAGQPSGANVLTF.

This chain uses TRBV28 with TRBJ1-5; tentatively, D is TRBD1 (6 bases). Trimming left V 7 bases short and J 6 bases short, with 10 bases between. The CDR3 extends over 12 amino acids. Germline V gives CDR1 MDHEN, CDR2 SYDVKM. This chain's CDR3 is CASNRVGQPQHF. The DNA of the CDR3 is TGTGCCAGCAACAGGGTGGGTCAGCCCCAGCATTTT.

The CDR3: CSALRNTEAFF. As DNA, the CDR3 is TGCAGTGCCCTCAGGAACACTGAAGCTTTCTTT. This chain connects TRBV20-1 to TRBJ1-1; D ambiguous. The CDR3 spans 11 residues. Trimming left V 6 bases short and J 1 base short, with 6 bases between. Germline V gene data show CDR1 as DFQATT and CDR2 as SNEGSKA (reference sequence).

This chain connects TRBV6-2 or TRBV6-3 to TRBJ1-2, with 11 nucleotides matching TRBD1. The germline gives CDR1 MNHEY, CDR2 SVGEGT. V was clipped by 5 bases and J by 8 bases; unmatched bases: 10. The CDR3 sequence is 15 residues long. CDR3 coding DNA: TGTGCCAGCAGTAAGCCGGGACAGGGGGAGCGAGGCTACACCTTC. Protein product: CASSKPGQGERGYTF.

The chain has TRBV19 and TRBJ2-2, with TRBD1 as a possible D gene (5 bases). This CDR3 region has 14 residues. Trimming pared 6 bases from V and 5 bases from J, leaving 13 bases between. CDR1 is LNHDA, CDR2 SQIVND, per germline (reference sequence). The chain's CDR3 is CASRIQQVTGELFF. For the CDR3, the DNA is TGTGCCAGTAGAATACAACAGGTTACCGGGGAGCTGTTTTTT.

The table lists this clone with a count of one. CDR3 DNA: TGTGCCAGCAGTTTAAGAACTGGCAATCAGCCCCAGCATTTT. It translates to CASSLRTGNQPQHF. The chain links TRBV28 to TRBJ1-5, with D uncertain. Looked up from germline, CDR1 is MDHEN and CDR2 is SYDVKM. The CDR3 sequence is 14 residues long. V was pared by 2 bases and J by 2 bases, with 7 bases between.

This rearrangement joins TRBV28 to TRBJ2-2; D is perhaps TRBD2 (6 bases). The CDR3 has 14 amino acids. Germline loops: CDR1 MDHEN, CDR2 SYDVKM. Trimming stripped 1 base from V and 8 bases from J, with 11 bases between. In DNA form, the CDR3 reads TGTGCCAGCAGTTTATCAGGGCGGGGAGGGGAGCTGTTTTTT. Its translation is CASSLSGRGGELFF. The full variable domain, rest sourced from reference TRBV28 and TRBJ2-2, is DVKVTQSSRYLVKRTGEKVFLECVQDMDHENMFWYRQDPGLGLRLIYFSYDVKMKEKGDIPEGYSVSREKKERFSLILESASTNQTSMYLCASSLSGRGGELFFGEGSRLTVL.

The rearrangement joins TRBV19 to TRBJ2-4; TRBD2 aligns across 12 bases. CDR3 size: 16 residues. The J segment lost 13 bases and the V segment lost 1 base, leaving 11 bases of the junction unmatched. Germline V gene data show CDR1 as LNHDA and CDR2 as SQIVND (reference sequence). In DNA form, the CDR3 reads TGTGCCAGTAGTATAGGAAATCCGGGACTAGCGGGTTCACAGTACTTC. Its translation: CASSIGNPGLAGSQYF.

The J gene is TRBJ2-3, the V gene TRBV11-2, with 9 bases identical to TRBD1. Losses at the gene ends were 7 bases for V and 2 bases for J; bases not matched to a gene: 4. Germline V gene lookup returns CDR1 SGHAT and CDR2 FQNNGV. The CDR3 length is 14 residues. In nucleotides, the CDR3 is TGTGCCAGCAAACTACAGGGGGCCACAGATACGCAGTATTTT. It encodes CASKLQGATDTQYF.